This TCR beta chain was sequenced for a study of T cell responses to AZD1222 COVID-19 vaccine. Clones were read by immunoSEQ multiplex PCR, and TCRdb kept only the in-frame ones, dropping some. The sample gives 200,000 to 300,000 clones, approximately 93% of which show up once; approximately 0.52% is in the top ten. This receptor was obtained from an adult in good health. The material sequenced was peripheral blood, taken on day 0 of AZD1222 vaccination.

The CDR3 loop is CASSQVSEQFF. DNA for the CDR3: TGTGCCAGCAGCCAAGTTTCTGAGCAGTTCTTC. The chain employs TRBV3-1 (or the pseudogene TRBV3-2) and TRBJ2-1; D remains ambiguous. This CDR3 has 11 amino acids. In germline, CDR1 is LGHDT, CDR2 YNNKEL (reference sequence). Trimming took 1 base from V and 9 from J, leaving 4 bases between them.